What follows describes a single T cell receptor beta chain. Germline V gives CDR1 DFQATT, CDR2 SNEGSKA (reference sequence). There are 11 residues in the CDR3. Trimming removed 6 bases from V and 11 bases from J, with 14 bases in between. These data originate in a study of shared clonotypes between healthy human individuals. Profiled with immunoSEQ multiplex PCR; TCRdb holds only in-frame clones, not every one. In the table there are some 680,000 clones, around 78% of which are singletons. The specimen was memory CD4+ T cells sorted from blood. Specified subset: CD45RA-negative fraction. The clonotype was recovered from a woman aged 25 to 39 in good health. The V and J genes are TRBV20-1 and TRBJ2-1; D is possibly TRBD1 or TRBD2 (5 bases each). The CDR3 is CSAKGPGQQFF. The DNA for the CDR3 is TGCAGTGCCAAAGGCCCGGGACAGCAGTTCTTC.